This TCR beta chain was sequenced in a study of cytomegalovirus exposure and HLA in healthy donors (dated by TCRdb to about 2017). Study-wide context: In an earlier analysis of some 550 of the donors, around 300 Gb of sequence data and some 120 million unique TCR beta sequences from 150 million to 200 million T cells were reported. Around 330 gigabases of sequencing data and 70 million to 100 million unique TCR sequences made up an early release that covered nearly 650 HLA-typed donors. Of the roughly 400 genotyped donors, 81% fell in the genetic ancestry cluster associated with self-reported Caucasian donors. The study was designed to test whether signatures of past pathogen exposure could be identified by cataloging public T cell receptors. The T cell repertoires of roughly 660 subjects were profiled by immunosequencing and related to cytomegalovirus serostatus. In addition to the first cohort of about 650 subjects, a separate validation cohort of 120 different subjects was used. To predict cytomegalovirus infection status, the study brought together high-throughput TCR immunosequencing, statistical association of individual TCRs with disease status, and machine learning. To study patterns of TCR occurrence, a later analysis re-analyzed previously published TCR beta repertoires from 666 donors and added high-resolution HLA genotyping. Rather than using new phenotypic data, the later analysis identified candidate immune exposures from TCR beta sequences and from how often those sequences occurred across donors. In an earlier analysis of roughly 540 of the donors, high-throughput TCR beta sequencing was used to judge whether each TCR beta V gene segment behaved as functional or pseudogenic. Alongside the repertoire data, information on donor age, sex, ethnicity and CMV serostatus was compiled. In a later genetic analysis, genome-wide SNP genotypes for about three fifths of the roughly 670 donors were used, and that subset was treated as a discovery cohort. All discovery cohort repertoires had been generated on a single sequencing platform. HLA typing covered class I and class II loci at four-digit resolution. The number of donors typed differed by locus, with about 620-630 for A, B, C, DRB1 and DQB1, roughly 520 for DQA1, over 600 for DPA1, and 450 to 480 for DPB1. Roughly five DR-DQ haplotypes were handled as single units for association and clustering because linkage in the cohort was strong. Among 350 to 400 genotyped donors of the cohort, an average of approximately 240,000 unique TCR beta nucleotide sequences were sequenced per donor, around 20% of them non-productive.

What the research found in general, with its limitations: According to a later analysis, TCR association rates differed among HLA loci, with DRB1 alleles showing the most associated TCRs and HLA-C alleles showing the fewest. The authors suggested that the approach could potentially be generalized to other disease states and immunological phenotypes. In a later genetic analysis, fewer N-insertions in productive TCRs were reported among donors in an Asian-associated ancestry cluster than the roughly 670-donor mean. In a later analysis, most CMV-associated TCR beta chains were found to appear HLA-restricted, with HLA associations seemingly driven largely by CMV exposure. In an earlier analysis of roughly 560 of the donors, most TCR beta V segments were observed in productive rearrangements about 87% or about 30% of the time, broadly matching IMGT annotations. In vitro tests confirmed that a few of the cytomegalovirus-associated TCR beta chains recognize cytomegalovirus antigens. A later analysis associated roughly 17,000 TCR beta sequences with specific HLA alleles at a false discovery rate of 0.05. Correlated functional status among segregating V segments might be attributable to linkage disequilibrium, but an unknown experimental factor could not be ruled out. A further reported finding was that TCR beta sequences accurately predicted the HLA-A and HLA-B alleles for most subjects in the first cohort. An association between a missense DCLRE1C variant and V-gene and J-gene trimming of TCR beta chains was found in a later genetic analysis and replicated in an independent cohort. Compared with equally common non-associated chains, HLA-associated TCR beta chains in a later analysis were more clonally expanded and had lower generation probabilities. Cytomegalovirus status was reported to be diagnosed by the classifier with high specificity and sensitivity in both the original and validation cohorts. In a later analysis, several top co-occurrence clusters were reported to appear linked to parvovirus B19, influenza, CMV and Epstein-Barr virus. Because some donors lacked HLA typing at each locus, the association tests relied only on the typed subset. Roughly uniform sequencing depth across donors was assumed in presence/absence analyses, although this assumption may not hold. A cluster of highly shared sequence variants was judged likely to represent a technical artifact of the sequencing pipeline. In this cohort, only TCR beta chains were sequenced, and detectable features were limited by the absence of alpha or paired-chain data. CMV serostatus was the only immune exposure information available for the cohort. The study gave a list of around 170 TCR beta chains associated with cytomegalovirus. Most TCR sequences were seen in very few donors, while some public TCRs were found in many individuals. Assigning TCR associations to individual alleles was difficult when HLA alleles, especially DR and DQ, strongly co-occurred. The earlier analysis of around 600 of the donors excluded roughly 16 rarely observed V segments, including chromosome 9 orphons, because counts were too low.

As for this clone: There is no known antigen for this receptor. Per-base qualities were not stored, and no clone one base away is much larger.

In total, fewer than 750 healthy bone marrow donors made up the cohort. At the time of sampling, every cohort member was nominally healthy, though immune exposures that went unrecorded were likely present. The donor tested CMV seropositive and was one of the 289 seropositive cohort members. A peripheral blood sample was provided by each donor, and peripheral blood mononuclear cells were used for TCR beta sequencing. Genomic DNA extraction from the blood cell samples was performed with the Qiagen DNeasy Blood Extraction Kit. The library was obtained by the immunoSEQ multiplex PCR assay. For the multiplex PCR, a mixture combining 60 forward primers for TCR Vbeta segments and 13 reverse primers for TCR Jbeta segments was used. The CDR3 region of rearranged TCR beta genes was amplified from genomic DNA by a multiplex PCR assay. The Illumina HiSeq System was used to sequence the amplified TCR beta libraries as 87-base-pair reads. Concerning the study's data processing: A later analysis tallied around 82 million unique TCR beta chains across the approximately 670 repertoires, and approximately 11 million of those chains were shared by two or more donors. Raw reads were error-corrected and collapsed into unique sequences by a nearest-neighbor algorithm in which closely related sequences were merged to remove PCR and sequencing errors. V, D and J gene segments were assigned by aligning CDR3 sequences to IMGT reference sequences. For a sequence to be retained, a match of at least six nucleotides was required to both a V gene segment and a J gene segment. Rearrangements were called productive when the CDR3 lacked stop codons and stayed in frame with V and J; all others were non-productive. Following IMGT convention, CDR3 was defined as the stretch from the second conserved V-encoded cysteine up to the conserved J-encoded phenylalanine. Sequences without an unambiguous match to a single V gene segment were excluded from the earlier analysis of 450 to 650 of the donors. In an earlier analysis of some 590 of the donors, a V segment was called functional when productive rearrangements were above 56.7%, and segregating when the standard deviation between donors exceeded 5%. To diagnose cytomegalovirus status from the catalog of TCR beta chain sequences, a statistical classification framework was built. A later analysis assigned V and J genes by comparing TCR nucleotide sequences with IMGT/GENE-DB human TR gene sequences. In a later analysis, CDR3 sequences and most-parsimonious VDJ recombination scenarios were assigned using the TCRdist pipeline. In a later analysis, each TCR beta chain was defined by its CDR3 amino acid sequence together with its V-gene family, and reads without a unique V-gene family were excluded. In a later analysis, approximately 590 highly shared, low-generation-probability nucleotide sequences were removed to address suspected cross-contamination and a sequencing artifact. For each public chain, a later analysis derived a clonal expansion index from normalized ranks of inferred template counts within each repertoire. A later analysis computed generation probabilities with a VDJ recombination model fitted to out-of-frame rearrangements, and checked the results against IGoR. In a later analysis, hypergeometric tests were used to score TCR-TCR, TCR-HLA and TCR-CMV co-occurrence, with a repertoire-size bias correction applied to TCR pairs. False discovery rates were estimated in a later analysis by permuting HLA or CMV assignments 20 times. A later analysis grouped co-occurring TCRs with DBSCAN, adding TCRdist sequence similarity when clustering within HLA-allele-positive subsets. Repertoires with fewer than 30,000 or more than 120,000 public chains, plus five repertoires with anomalous nucleotide sharing, were excluded from co-occurrence clustering. In its TCRdb copy, this immuneACCESS table keeps in-frame sequences only and misses some clones. Where compared with another copy, unresolved V genes explain less than half of these, and the others have no known cause. V, J and clone size were drawn from that table, and D and trimming were deduced from the DNA. Present in this sample are 200,000 or so clones, approximately 70% of which were seen just once. The ten largest clones capture 2.6% of the sample.

This clonotype was sampled from a man in his forties or fifties in good health and CMV-seropositive. What was sequenced was PBMCs.

CDR3 protein: CASSGKGGNSPLHF. The DNA sequence reads TGCGCCAGCAGTGGGAAGGGGGGGAATTCACCCCTCCACTTT. The chain couples TRBV10-2 to TRBJ1-6; TRBD1 might be the D gene, on 6 matching bases. Measured from the cysteine to the phenylalanine, the CDR3 is 14 residues long. Here the CDR3 DNA is all that survives: 42 bases in frame from base 1. Via the germline V gene, CDR1 is WSHSY and CDR2 SAAADI. The V and J ends are trimmed by 4 bases and 7 bases, leaving 11 bases between them.